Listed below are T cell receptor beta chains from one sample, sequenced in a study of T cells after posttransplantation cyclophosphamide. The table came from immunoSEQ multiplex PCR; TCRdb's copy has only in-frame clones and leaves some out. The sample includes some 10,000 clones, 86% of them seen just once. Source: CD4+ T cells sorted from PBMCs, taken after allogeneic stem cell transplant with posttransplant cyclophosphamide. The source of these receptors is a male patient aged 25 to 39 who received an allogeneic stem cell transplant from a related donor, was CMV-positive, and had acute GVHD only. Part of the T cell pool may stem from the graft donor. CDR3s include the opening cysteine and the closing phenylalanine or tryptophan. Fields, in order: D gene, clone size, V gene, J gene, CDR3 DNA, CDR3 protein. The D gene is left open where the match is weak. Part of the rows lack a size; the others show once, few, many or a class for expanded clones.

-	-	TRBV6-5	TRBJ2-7	TGTGCCAGCAGTCCCCTGGCGGGGCAGCCCTACGAGCAGTACTTC	CASSPLAGQPYEQYF
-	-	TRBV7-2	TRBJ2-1	TGTGCCAGCAGCCCCAGGGCCGACAACAATGAGCAGTTCTTC	CASSPRADNNEQFF
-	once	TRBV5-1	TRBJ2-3	TGCGCCAGCAGCCTATCTCCGGGGTCAGATACGCAGTATTTT	CASSLSPGSDTQYF
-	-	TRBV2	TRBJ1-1	TGTGCCAGTACACAGGGTCGCGGATTGGGGAACACTGAAGCTTTCTTT	CASTQGRGLGNTEAFF
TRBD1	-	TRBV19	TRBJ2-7	TGTGCCAGTAGTATCGGCGGACAGGGACGGTACGAGCAGTACTTC	CASSIGGQGRYEQYF
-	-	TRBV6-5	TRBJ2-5	TGTGCCAGCAGTTACGGGGGGAGAGAGACCCAGTACTTC	CASSYGGRETQYF
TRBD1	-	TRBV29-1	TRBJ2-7	TGCAGCGTTGAAAGGACAGGGAGCTCCTACGAGCAGTACTTC	CSVERTGSSYEQYF
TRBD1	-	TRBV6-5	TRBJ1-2	TGTGCCAGCAGTTACTCCCGGACAGGGCGGGGCTACACCTTC	CASSYSRTGRGYTF
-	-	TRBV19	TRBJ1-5	TGTGCCAGTAGTCCACGCCGGGGCGGGGTGGGCAATCAGCCCCAGCATTTT	CASSPRRGGVGNQPQHF
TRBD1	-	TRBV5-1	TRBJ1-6	TGCGCCAGCAGCACCGGACAGGGCTGGTCACCCCTCCACTTT	CASSTGQGWSPLHF
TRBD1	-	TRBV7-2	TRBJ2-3	TGTGCCAGCAGCTTAGGTCCCCAGGGGGTGTCAGATACGCAGTATTTT	CASSLGPQGVSDTQYF
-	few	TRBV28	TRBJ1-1	TGTGCCAGCGAGAGCCTTGAAGCTTTCTTT	CASESLEAFF
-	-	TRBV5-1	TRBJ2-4	TGCGCCAGCAGCCCCAGTTCCTCCAAAAACATTCAGTACTTC	CASSPSSSKNIQYF
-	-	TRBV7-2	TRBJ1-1	TGTGCCAGCAGCCCCGAGACGGGCAGGGCTGAAGCTTTCTTT	CASSPETGRAEAFF
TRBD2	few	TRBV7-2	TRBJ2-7	TGTGCCAGCAGCCCGGTGGTCGGGGGGACGATCGAGCAGTACTTC	CASSPVVGGTIEQYF
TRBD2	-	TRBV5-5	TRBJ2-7	TGTGCCAGCAGCCCGAGGACTAGCGGCCTCGCCGAGCAGTACTTC	CASSPRTSGLAEQYF
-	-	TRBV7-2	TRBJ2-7	TGTGCCAGCAGCTTAGGCGGCAGCCGCTACGAGCAGTACTTC	CASSLGGSRYEQYF
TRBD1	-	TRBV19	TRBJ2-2	TGTACCAGTAGTCCGGGACAGCTCGCCGGGGAGCTGTTTTTT	CTSSPGQLAGELFF
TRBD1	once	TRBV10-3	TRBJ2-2	TGTGCCATCAGTGAGTCGGGGACAGGGATTACCGGGGAGCTGTTTTTT	CAISESGTGITGELFF
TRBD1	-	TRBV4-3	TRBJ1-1	TGCGCCAGCAGCCAAAAACAGGGGGCGCGACCTGAAGCTTTCTTT	CASSQKQGARPEAFF
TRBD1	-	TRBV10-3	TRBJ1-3	TGTGCCATCAGTGCGGTAGGGGGCGTTGGAAACACCATATATTTT	CAISAVGGVGNTIYF
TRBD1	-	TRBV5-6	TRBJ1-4	TGTGCCAGCAGCTTGCAGGGACAGGTTAATGAAAAACTGTTTTTT	CASSLQGQVNEKLFF
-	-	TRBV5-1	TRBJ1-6	TGCGCCAGCAGCCCAACCTTAACCTTTAGCTCCTATAATTCACCCCTCCACTTT	CASSPTLTFSSYNSPLHF
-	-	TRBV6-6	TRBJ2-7	TGTGCCAGCAGTTACAACACGAACTACTACGAGCAGTACTTC	CASSYNTNYYEQYF
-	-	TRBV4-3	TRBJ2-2	TGCGCCAGCAGCCAAAACGGCGGCGGGGAGCTGTTTTTT	CASSQNGGGELFF
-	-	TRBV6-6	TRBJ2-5	TGTGCCAGCAGTTATGACAGCTTCCAAGAGACCCAGTACTTC	CASSYDSFQETQYF
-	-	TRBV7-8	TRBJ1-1	TGTGCCAGCAGCTTACAGAATATGAACACTGAAGCTTTCTTT	CASSLQNMNTEAFF
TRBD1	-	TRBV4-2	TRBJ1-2	TGTGCCAGCAGCCAAGACGACAGGGGATTGTATGGCTATGGCTACACCTTC	CASSQDDRGLYGYGYTF
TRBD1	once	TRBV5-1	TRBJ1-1	TGCGCCAGCAGCCTACCGGGACAGGGGACTGAAGCTTTCTTT	CASSLPGQGTEAFF
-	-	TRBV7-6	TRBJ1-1	TGTGCCAGCAGCTTAGAAGGGAGCACTGAAGCTTTCTTT	CASSLEGSTEAFF
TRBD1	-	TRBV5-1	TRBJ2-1	TGCGCCAGCAGCTTCGGGACAGGGCAAATCAATGAGCAGTTCTTC	CASSFGTGQINEQFF
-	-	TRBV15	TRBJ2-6	TGTGCCACCAGCCGCACAGGTCTGGCTGGGGCCAACGTCCTGACTTTC	CATSRTGLAGANVLTF
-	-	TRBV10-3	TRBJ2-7	TGTGCCATCAGTGAACAGGGATCCTACGAGCAGTACTTC	CAISEQGSYEQYF
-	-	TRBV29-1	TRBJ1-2	TGCAGCGTTTATTCAGGGGATGGCTACACCTTC	CSVYSGDGYTF
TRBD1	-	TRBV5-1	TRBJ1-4	TGCGCCAGCAGCTACACGTCCGGGACAGGGGGCGAAAAACTGTTTTTT	CASSYTSGTGGEKLFF
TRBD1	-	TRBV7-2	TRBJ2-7	TGTGCCAGCAGTCCGGACAGGGGCCAAAACTTCTACGAGCAGTACTTC	CASSPDRGQNFYEQYF
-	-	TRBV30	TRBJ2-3	TGTGCCTGGGGTAGTAGCACAGATACGCAGTATTTT	CAWGSSTDTQYF
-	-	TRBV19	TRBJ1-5	TGTGCCAGTAGTCGGTCGATGAATCAGCCCCAGCATTTT	CASSRSMNQPQHF
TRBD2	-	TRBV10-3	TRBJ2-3	TGTGCCATCAGTGAGTCGATGTACGGCGGGGGGGCAGATACGCAGTATTTT	CAISESMYGGGADTQYF
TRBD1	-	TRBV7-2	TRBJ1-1	TGTGCCAGCAGCCCACAGGGGGCAAACACTGAAGCTTTCTTT	CASSPQGANTEAFF
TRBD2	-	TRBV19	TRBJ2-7	TGTGCCAGTAGTATAGGGGGACTAGCGGGGGACTCCTACGAGCAGTACTTC	CASSIGGLAGDSYEQYF
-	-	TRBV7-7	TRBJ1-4	TGTGCCAGCAGCGTGAACAGGAATGAAAAACTGTTTTTT	CASSVNRNEKLFF
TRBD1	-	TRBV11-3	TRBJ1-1	TGTGCCAGCAGCCCAGGACAGGGGGCTGAAGCTTTCTTT	CASSPGQGAEAFF
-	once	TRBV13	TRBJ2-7	TGTGCCAGCAGCTTACGGGGATGGAGCTCCTACGAGCAGTACTTC	CASSLRGWSSYEQYF
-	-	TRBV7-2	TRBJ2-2	TGTGCCAGCTCCGCGGGGGCAGTCGGGGAGCTGTTTTTT	CASSAGAVGELFF
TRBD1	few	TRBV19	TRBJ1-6	TGTGCCAGTAGTATCACAGGGGGAACCTATAATTCACCCCTCCACTTT	CASSITGGTYNSPLHF
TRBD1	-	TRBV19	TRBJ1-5	TGTGCCAGTAGTATTCCAAACAGGGGAGATCAGCCCCAGCATTTT	CASSIPNRGDQPQHF
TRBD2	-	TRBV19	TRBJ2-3	TGTGCCAGTAGTAGGGGCCTACTGGCGGGGGGCGGTATAGATACGCAGTATTTT	CASSRGLLAGGGIDTQYF
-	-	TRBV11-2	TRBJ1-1	TGTGCCAGCAGCTTAGAATTGCGGGGCCAGGCTTTCTTT	CASSLELRGQAFF
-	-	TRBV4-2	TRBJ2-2	TGTGCCAGCAGCCAAGTTAACGGGGTAGGGGAGCTGTTTTTT	CASSQVNGVGELFF
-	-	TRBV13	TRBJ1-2	TGTGCCAGCAGCTTAGTGGAGAACTATGGCTACACCTTC	CASSLVENYGYTF
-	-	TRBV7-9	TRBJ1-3	TGTGCCAGCAGCTTATTTGGCCGTCGGGAGGCAGGAAACACCATATATTTT	CASSLFGRREAGNTIYF
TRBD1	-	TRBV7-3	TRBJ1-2	TGTGCCAGCATCGGGGACAGCCACTATGGCTACACCTTC	CASIGDSHYGYTF
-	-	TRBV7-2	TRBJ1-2	TGTGCCAGCAGCTTGGGCAGGGGAACCTATGGCTACACCTTC	CASSLGRGTYGYTF
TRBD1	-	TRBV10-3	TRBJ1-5	TGTGCCATCAGTGAGGGACAGGGGGCTCAGCCCCAGCATTTT	CAISEGQGAQPQHF
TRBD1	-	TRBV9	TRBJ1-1	TGTGCCAGCAGCGTAGTCGGTGGGGACAGTGCGTTCTTT	CASSVVGGDSAFF
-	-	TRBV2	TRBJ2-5	TGTGCCAGCAGCAAACTGGGAGTTGAGACCCAGTACTTC	CASSKLGVETQYF
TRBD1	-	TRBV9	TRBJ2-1	TGTGCCAGCAGCGGACAGGGGTTCTTGAATGAGCAGTTCTTC	CASSGQGFLNEQFF
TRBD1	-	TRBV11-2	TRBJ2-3	TGTGCCAGCAGTATTACAGGGGGTTCCACTCACACAGATACGCAGTATTTT	CASSITGGSTHTDTQYF
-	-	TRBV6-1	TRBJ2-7	TGTGCCAGCAGGGGGACATCAAGCTCCTACGAGCAGTACTTC	CASRGTSSSYEQYF